This T cell receptor (beta chain) was found in a study of blood T cell repertoires in COVID-19. On the study more broadly: Whether acute or convalescent, the COVID-19 samples came from the United States, Italy and Spain. The cDNA or gDNA used as material had been derived from T cells, B-cell-depleted T cells, or PBMCs.

This clone was counted once. Libraries were prepared by immunoSEQ multiplex PCR; TCRdb keeps only in-frame clonotypes and omits some of them. The repertoire holds more than 200,000 clones, with approximately 91% as singletons. Source material: peripheral blood. This TCR was sampled from a human donor in a cohort sampled during active COVID-19.

Here the CDR3 reads CASSSPGGSYYEQYF. The DNA of the CDR3 is TGTGCCAGCAGTTCCCCCGGCGGATCTTACTACGAGCAGTACTTC. The rearrangement uses TRBV28 and TRBJ2-7, with unresolved D. Trimming shortened V by 4 bases and J by 3 bases, and 16 bases separated the two germline ends. The CDR3 extends over 15 amino acids. In germline, CDR1 is MDHEN, CDR2 SYDVKM.